This entry lists 32 T cell receptor beta chains sequenced from one sample in a study of a mutant IDH1 vaccine in newly diagnosed glioma. The time point was: week 47, end of study. Each dose delivered 300 ug of mutant IDH1 20-mer peptide subcutaneously with imiquimod. Profiling relied on immunoSEQ multiplex PCR, and the TCRdb table lists in-frame clones only, not all of them. The sample carries some 31,000 clones, roughly four fifths recorded once. The antigens for these receptors are not known. The starting material was PBMCs, obtained from a glioma patient whose treatment included an IDH1 peptide vaccine. The receptors come from a man aged 25-40 years with glioma.

The DNA for the CDR3 is TGTGCCAGCAGCGTAGCAGGGGTGATGACTGAAGCTTTCTTT. Translation: CASSVAGVMTEAFF. The J gene is TRBJ1-1, the V gene TRBV9; D might be TRBD1 (6 bases). The length of the CDR3 is 14 residues. In germline, CDR1 is SGDLS, CDR2 YYNGEE. The V end was cut by 0 bases, the J end by 5 bases, with 11 bases between. Full variable domain (missing parts from reference TRBV9 and TRBJ1-1): DSGVTQTPKHLITATGQRVTLRCSPRSGDLSVYWYQQSLDQGLQFLIQYYNGEERAKGNILERFSAQQFPDLHSELNLSSLELGDSALYFCASSVAGVMTEAFFGQGTRLTVV.

J is TRBJ1-2 and V is TRBV19; 8 positions match TRBD1. There are 14 residues in the CDR3. Per germline, CDR1 LNHDA and CDR2 SQIVND (reference sequence). Losses at the gene ends were 10 bases for V and 2 bases for J; bases not matched to a gene: 9. The CDR3 region is CATRTGTNNYGYTF. The CDR3, as DNA: TGTGCCACTCGGACAGGGACGAACAACTATGGCTACACCTTC.

The CDR3 DNA sequence: TGTGCCAGCAGCTTATCCCAGGCAACTAGCGGGGGAAGTAAGTTCTTC. Amino acid sequence: CASSLSQATSGGSKFF. The V and J genes are TRBV7-9 and TRBJ2-1; 11 positions match TRBD2. Trimming removed 2 bases from V and 14 bases from J; junction bases left unmatched: 14. CDR3 length equals 16 residues. The germline CDR1 and CDR2 sequences are SEHNR and FQNEAQ (reference sequence). Variable domain in full (rest from reference TRBV7-9 and TRBJ2-1): DTGVSQNPRHKITKRGQNVTFRCDPISEHNRLYWYRQTLGQGPEFLTYFQNEAQLEKSRLLSDRFSAERPKGSFSTLEIQRTEQGDSAMYLCASSLSQATSGGSKFFGPGTRLTVL.

This clone has just one count. The CDR3 sequence is CASSQQFLAANTGELFF. The CDR3 DNA is TGCGCCAGCAGCCAACAATTTCTAGCTGCGAACACCGGGGAGCTGTTTTTT. This chain links TRBV4-3 with TRBJ2-2, with D perhaps matching TRBD2 (5 bases). Trimming pared 2 bases from V and 0 bases from J, leaving 13 bases between. This CDR3 comprises 17 residues. The germline V gene encodes CDR1 LGHNA and CDR2 YSLEER.

The chain carries TRBV5-4 and TRBJ2-7; no firm D call. V dropped 0 bases and J dropped 0 bases, with 7 bases sitting between them. The CDR3 runs to 14 residues. Germline CDR1 is SGHNT and CDR2 is YYREEE (reference sequence). The CDR3 bases are TGTGCCAGCAGCTTGGCATTAGACTCCTACGAGCAGTACTTC. It yields the protein CASSLALDSYEQYF.

V usage is TRBV6-1 and J usage is TRBJ2-7; 10 bases align to TRBD2. CDR1 and CDR2 from the germline V gene are MNHNS and SASEGT. This CDR3 has 14 amino acids. The J segment lost 5 bases and the V segment lost 5 bases, leaving 6 bases of the junction unmatched. The CDR3 nucleotides are TGTGCCAGCAGTCCCCAGCGGGAGGGGAACGAGCAGTACTTC. Its translation: CASSPQREGNEQYF.

This clone has just one count. This chain links TRBV28 with TRBJ2-7; D is perhaps TRBD1 (7 bases). Germline CDR1 and CDR2: MDHEN and SYDVKM. V lost 7 bases and J lost 4, with 14 bases in between. The CDR3 covers 13 residues. The CDR3 loop reads CASKEGAVYEQYF. The CDR3 nucleotides read TGTGCCAGCAAGGAGGGGGCGGTTTACGAGCAGTACTTC.

The rearrangement uses TRBV30 and TRBJ2-7; TRBD2 is a possible D gene (6 bases). The CDR3 has 14 amino acids. Germline V gene sequence: CDR1 GTSNPN, CDR2 SVGIG (reference sequence). The V and J ends lost 4 bases and 4 bases respectively, with 17 bases between them. CDR3 sequence reads: CAWTTGTLGYEQYF. CDR3 coding DNA: TGTGCCTGGACAACCGGGACTCTTGGTTACGAGCAGTACTTC.

This chain uses TRBV2 with TRBJ2-5, with D unresolved. Germline-derived CDR1 and CDR2 are SNHLY and FYNNEI. The CDR3 is made up of 14 amino acids. V lost 1 base and J 2 bases, leaving 8 bases between the germline ends. The CDR3 reads CASSEGTYQETQYF. The CDR3 DNA follows: TGTGCCAGCAGTGAAGGGACGTATCAAGAGACCCAGTACTTC.

The genes are TRBV4-1 and TRBJ1-4; no clear D gene. From germline, CDR1 is MGHRA and CDR2 YSYEKL. CDR3 length: 13 amino acids. V shed 0 bases and J shed 8 bases, with 7 bases lying between them. As DNA, the CDR3 is TGCGCCAGCAGCCAAGATTTTGCAGAAAAACTGTTTTTT. Its protein product is CASSQDFAEKLFF.

This clone was observed once. This chain connects TRBV27 to TRBJ1-6; D may be TRBD1 (6 bases). V lost 5 bases and J 7 bases, leaving 12 bases between the germline ends. In germline, CDR1 is MNHEY, CDR2 SMNVEV (reference sequence). This CDR3 region has 14 residues. CDR3 nucleotides: TGTGCCAGCAGTCAGGGGACCCTAAATTCACCCCTCCACTTT. As protein: CASSQGTLNSPLHF.

The V call is TRBV25-1, the J call TRBJ1-2; D is uncertain. The CDR3 length is 12 residues. Looked up from germline, CDR1 is MGHDK and CDR2 is SYGVNS. The ends were cut back, 5 bases at V and 5 bases at J, with 9 bases in the middle. CDR3 region: CASSHQAYGYTF. The DNA of the CDR3 is TGTGCCAGCAGTCACCAGGCTTATGGCTACACCTTC.

V gene TRBV7-3 combines with J gene TRBJ2-2, with D perhaps TRBD2 (6 bases). Germline CDR1 SGHTA, CDR2 FQGTGA. This CDR3 contains 14 residues. V gave up 5 bases and J gave up 7 bases, with 14 bases separating them. The CDR3 sequence: CASSVYPGGGELFF. The CDR3 DNA reads TGTGCCAGCAGCGTATACCCCGGGGGCGGGGAGCTGTTTTTT.

This chain connects TRBV18 to TRBJ1-4; no clear D gene. Germline V gives CDR1 KGHSH, CDR2 LQKENI. V lost 3 bases and J lost 5, with 4 bases in between. CDR3 length equals 12 residues. CDR3 in amino acids: CASSPPNEKLFF. The CDR3 DNA sequence: TGTGCCAGCTCACCCCCAAATGAAAAACTGTTTTTT.

J is TRBJ2-7 and V is TRBV27, with 8 bases matching TRBD2. V lost 0 bases to trimming and J lost 2 bases; unmatched junction nucleotides: 3. This CDR3 has 15 amino acids. Germline loops: CDR1 MNHEY, CDR2 SMNVEV (reference sequence). The CDR3 loop is CASSLSLAGPYEQYF. As DNA, the CDR3 is TGTGCCAGCAGTTTATCCCTAGCGGGCCCCTACGAGCAGTACTTC.

The rearrangement joins TRBV30 to TRBJ2-1, with 12 bases aligning to TRBD2. CDR3 length equals 13 residues. Germline-derived CDR1 and CDR2 are GTSNPN and SVGIG (reference sequence). The J segment lost 9 bases and the V segment lost 5 bases, leaving 5 bases of the junction unmatched. CDR3 sequence: CAWSSGRAGEQFF. DNA for the CDR3: TGTGCCTGGTCTAGCGGGAGGGCCGGTGAGCAGTTCTTC.

This chain uses TRBV15 with TRBJ1-2; D is ambiguous. Germline V gene data show CDR1 as LNHNV and CDR2 as YYDKDF (reference sequence). CDR3 length: 14 amino acids. V lost 0 bases and J 3 bases, leaving 8 bases between the germline ends. The CDR3 loop is CATSRDGSDYGYTF. DNA for the CDR3: TGTGCCACCAGCAGAGATGGGAGCGACTATGGCTACACCTTC.

The J gene is TRBJ1-1, the V gene TRBV5-1; D remains unclear. Per the germline V gene, CDR1 is SGHRS and CDR2 is YFSETQ. V was pared by 0 bases and J by 8 bases, with 14 bases between. This CDR3 has 14 amino acids. DNA of the CDR3: TGCGCCAGCAGCTTGGGACCTCTGACGGACGAAGCTTTCTTT. Protein product: CASSLGPLTDEAFF.

The V call is TRBV19, the J call TRBJ2-7; TRBD1 agrees at 9 bases. V gave up 9 bases and J gave up 2 bases; unmatched junction bases: 5. The germline V gene encodes CDR1 LNHDA and CDR2 SQIVND (reference sequence). The CDR3 loop spans 13 amino acids. CDR3 in amino acids: CASTGTGTYEQYF. The CDR3 DNA is TGTGCCAGCACCGGGACAGGGACCTACGAGCAGTACTTC.

V usage is TRBV9 and J usage is TRBJ1-1; no reliable D call. Germline CDR1 reads SGDLS; CDR2 reads YYNGEE. The CDR3 is 14 amino acids. V was pared by 4 bases and J by 1 base, with 11 bases between. The CDR3 loop is CASSLSAGNTEAFF. The CDR3 bases are TGTGCCAGCAGCCTGTCGGCCGGGAACACTGAAGCTTTCTTT.

This clone was seen once. The CDR3 nucleotides read TGCGCCAGCAGCTTGGAAGGCAGGTCGAACACCGGGGAGCTGTTTTTT. Translating it yields CASSLEGRSNTGELFF. The chain links TRBV5-1 to TRBJ2-2; D is ambiguous. This CDR3 is built from 16 residues. Between the trimmed V and J ends, which lost 0 bases and 0 bases, there was a span of 9 bases. The V gene's germline CDR1 is SGHRS and CDR2 YFSETQ.

This clone was counted once. V usage is TRBV4-3 and J usage is TRBJ2-7; 14 bases map to TRBD2. From germline, CDR1 is LGHNA and CDR2 YSLEER. The CDR3 consists of 15 residues. Losses at the gene ends were 4 bases for V and 4 bases for J; bases not matched to a gene: 3. In DNA form, the CDR3 reads TGCGCCAGCAGCCGAGGGACTAGCGGGGGATACGAGCAGTACTTC. Its translation is CASSRGTSGGYEQYF.

This clone was counted a few times. The chain recombines TRBV29-1 with TRBJ1-5, with 7 bases aligning to TRBD1. The germline gives CDR1 SQVTM, CDR2 ANQGSEA. Unmatched junction bases numbered 2, after V lost 6 bases and J lost 0 bases. The CDR3 covers 13 residues. The CDR3 loop reads CSVGTASNQPQHF. CDR3 nucleotides: TGCAGCGTGGGGACAGCTAGCAATCAGCCCCAGCATTTT.

J is TRBJ2-6 and V is TRBV2; D unresolved. The CDR3 spans 17 residues. The germline V gene encodes CDR1 SNHLY and CDR2 FYNNEI. Trimming removed 8 bases at V and 0 bases at J, with 17 bases between. In nucleotides, the CDR3 is TGTGCCAGCTTTCGCAGGACGGCCCTCTCTGGGGCCAACGTCCTGACTTTC. Translation: CASFRRTALSGANVLTF.

This chain links TRBV2 with TRBJ2-7; D might be TRBD1 or TRBD2, each matching 5 bases. Trimming stripped 3 bases from V and 0 bases from J, with 12 bases between. The germline V gene encodes CDR1 SNHLY and CDR2 FYNNEI. The CDR3 extends over 15 amino acids. The CDR3 region has the DNA TGTGCCAGCAGTGAGGAACGGGGCGGCTCCTACGAGCAGTACTTC. Translated, it gives CASSEERGGSYEQYF.

The chain combines TRBV27 with TRBJ1-6; D call uncertain. V shed 6 bases and J shed 0 bases, with 18 bases lying between them. The CDR3 is 18 amino acids. From germline, CDR1 is MNHEY and CDR2 SMNVEV (reference sequence). The CDR3 nucleotides are TGTGCCAGCAGCGCTCTCGGAACTTACAGCTCCTATAATTCACCCCTCCACTTT. Its translation is CASSALGTYSSYNSPLHF.

In this sample, this clone turned up once. The chain recombines TRBV29-1 with TRBJ2-5; 10 bases match TRBD1. Losses at the gene ends were 0 bases for V and 2 bases for J; bases not matched to a gene: 3. Germline V gives CDR1 SQVTM, CDR2 ANQGSEA. CDR3 length equals 15 residues. In nucleotides, the CDR3 is TGCAGCGTTGAAGAAAGGGGACAGGGGCAAGAGACCCAGTACTTC. Protein: CSVEERGQGQETQYF.

This chain joins TRBV9 and TRBJ2-7; the match to TRBD1 covers 7 bases. This CDR3 is built from 14 residues. Germline trimming cut 0 bases from V and 1 base from J; bases unmatched to any gene: 1. The germline gives CDR1 SGDLS, CDR2 YYNGEE. The CDR3 DNA reads as TGTGCCAGCAGCGTAGGGGGACAGTCCTACGAGCAGTACTTC. It specifies CASSVGGQSYEQYF.

The chain is built from TRBV19 and TRBJ2-1; TRBD1 matches 7 bases. Germline trimming cut 1 base from V and 3 bases from J; bases unmatched to any gene: 3. The CDR3 is made up of 15 amino acids. Germline loops: CDR1 LNHDA, CDR2 SQIVND (reference sequence). CDR3 in DNA: TGTGCCAGTAGTATAGGTGGGACAGTCTACAATGAGCAGTTCTTC. It is translated as CASSIGGTVYNEQFF.

The rearrangement uses TRBV5-6 and TRBJ2-7, with D perhaps assigned TRBD1 or TRBD2 (5 bases each). This CDR3 is 16 amino acids long. The V end was cut by 0 bases, the J end by 0 bases, with 13 bases between. Germline V CDR1 and CDR2: SGHDT, YYEEEE. The CDR3, as DNA: TGTGCCAGCAGCTTGGAATCGGGGACGGACTCCTACGAGCAGTACTTC. It encodes CASSLESGTDSYEQYF.

CDR3 region: CASSEMSGNRLEQYF. The CDR3 DNA follows: TGCGCCAGCAGTGAGATGTCGGGCAACCGGCTCGAGCAGTACTTC. V gene TRBV10-1 combines with J gene TRBJ2-7, with D unclear. Per the germline V gene, CDR1 is WNHNN and CDR2 is SYGVQD (reference sequence). CDR3 length: 15 residues. With 2 bases removed from V and 6 bases from J, the gap between germline ends came to 17 bases.

The J gene is TRBJ2-1, the V gene TRBV6-5; no clear D gene. Germline CDR1 is MNHEY and CDR2 is SVGAGI. V lost 5 bases to trimming and J lost 2 bases, with 13 bases between them. The length of the CDR3 is 15 residues. In DNA form, the CDR3 reads TGTGCCAGCAGTACCCCGGGCCCCACCTACAATGAGCAGTTCTTC. This encodes CASSTPGPTYNEQFF.